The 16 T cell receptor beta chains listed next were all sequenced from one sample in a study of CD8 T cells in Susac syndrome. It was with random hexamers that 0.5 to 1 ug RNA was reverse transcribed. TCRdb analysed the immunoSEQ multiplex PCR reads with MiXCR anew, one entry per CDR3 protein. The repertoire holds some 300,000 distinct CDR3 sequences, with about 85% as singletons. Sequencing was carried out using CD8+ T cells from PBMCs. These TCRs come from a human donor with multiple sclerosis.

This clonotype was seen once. The CDR3 sequence is CASSPLRTGTEQYF. The CDR3 DNA reads TGTGCCAGCAGTCCGCTACGGACAGGGACCGAGCAGTACTTC. This rearrangement joins TRBV27 to TRBJ2-7, with 8 bases that match TRBD1. The CDR3 covers 14 residues. J lost 6 bases, V lost 5 bases, and 9 bases had no gene match. Germline V gives CDR1 MNHEY, CDR2 SMNVEV (reference sequence).

CDR3 bases: TGTGCCAGCAGTTTAGTCCTGGTTGGCGGCTACACCTTC. Translation: CASSLVLVGGYTF. V usage is TRBV12-3 or TRBV12-4 and J usage is TRBJ1-2; D remains unclear. With 1 base removed from V and 8 bases from J, the gap between germline ends came to 11 bases. The CDR3 spans 13 residues.

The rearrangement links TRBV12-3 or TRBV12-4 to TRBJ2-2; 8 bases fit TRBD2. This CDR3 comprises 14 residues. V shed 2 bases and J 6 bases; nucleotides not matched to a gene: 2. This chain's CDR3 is CASSLTAGAGELFF. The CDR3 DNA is TGTGCCAGCAGTTTAACAGCGGGAGCCGGGGAGCTGTTTTTT.

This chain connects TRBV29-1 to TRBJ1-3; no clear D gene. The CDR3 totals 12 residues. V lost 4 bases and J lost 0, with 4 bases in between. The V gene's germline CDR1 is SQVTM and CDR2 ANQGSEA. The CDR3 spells CSVGISGNTIYF. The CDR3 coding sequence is TGCAGCGTTGGAATCTCTGGAAACACCATATATTTT. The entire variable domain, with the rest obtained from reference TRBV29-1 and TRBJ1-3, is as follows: SAVISQKPSRDICQRGTSLTIQCQVDSQVTMMFWYRQQPGQSLTLIATANQGSEATYESGFVIDKFPISRPNLTFSTLTVSNMSPEDSSIYLCSVGISGNTIYFGEGSWLTVV.

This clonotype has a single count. Here the CDR3 DNA reads TGTGCCAGCAGTGAAGGGGAGGGTTGGCGGTATTATGGCTACACCTTC. This translates into CASSEGEGWRYYGYTF. The gene calls are TRBV25-1 and TRBJ1-2, with D unclear. CDR1 is MGHDK, CDR2 SYGVNS, per germline. V was cut by 2 bases and J by 5 bases, with 18 bases left in between. This CDR3 spans 16 amino acids.

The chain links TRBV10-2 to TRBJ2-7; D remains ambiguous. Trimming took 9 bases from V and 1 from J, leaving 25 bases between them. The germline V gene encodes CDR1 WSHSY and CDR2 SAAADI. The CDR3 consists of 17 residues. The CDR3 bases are TGCGCCAGTGCCATTGAGGAGATATGGGCCCTATCCTACGAGCAGTACTTC. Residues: CASAIEEIWALSYEQYF.

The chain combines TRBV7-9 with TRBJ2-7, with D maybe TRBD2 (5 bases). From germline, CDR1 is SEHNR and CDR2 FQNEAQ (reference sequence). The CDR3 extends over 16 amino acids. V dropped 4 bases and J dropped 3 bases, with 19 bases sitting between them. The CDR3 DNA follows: TGTGCCAGCAGCTGTCCAGAGGGTCGGAGAGACTACGAGCAGTACTTC. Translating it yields CASSCPEGRRDYEQYF.

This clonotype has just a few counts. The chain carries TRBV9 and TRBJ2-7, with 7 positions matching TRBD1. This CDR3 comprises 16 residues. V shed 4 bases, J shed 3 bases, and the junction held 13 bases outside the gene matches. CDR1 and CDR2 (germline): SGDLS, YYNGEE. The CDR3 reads CASSTSTGTDHYEQYF. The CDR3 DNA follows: TGTGCCAGCAGCACCTCGACAGGGACAGACCACTACGAGCAGTACTTC.

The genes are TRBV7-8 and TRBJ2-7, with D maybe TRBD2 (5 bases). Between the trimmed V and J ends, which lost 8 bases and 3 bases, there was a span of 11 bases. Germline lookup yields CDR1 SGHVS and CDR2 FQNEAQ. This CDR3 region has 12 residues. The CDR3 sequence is CASGGFGYEQYF. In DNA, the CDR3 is TGTGCCAGCGGCGGGTTTGGCTACGAGCAGTACTTC.

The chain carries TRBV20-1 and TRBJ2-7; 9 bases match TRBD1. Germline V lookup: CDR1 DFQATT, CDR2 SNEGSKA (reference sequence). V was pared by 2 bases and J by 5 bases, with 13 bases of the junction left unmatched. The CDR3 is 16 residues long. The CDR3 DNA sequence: TGCAGTGCTAGACCCCCGGTAGGGACAGGGATAAACGAGCAGTACTTC. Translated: CSARPPVGTGINEQYF.

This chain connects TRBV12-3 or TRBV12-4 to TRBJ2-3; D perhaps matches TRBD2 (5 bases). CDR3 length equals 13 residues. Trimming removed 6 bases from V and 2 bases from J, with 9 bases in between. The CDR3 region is CASRTRATDTQYF. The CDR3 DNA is TGTGCCAGCAGGACGAGGGCCACAGATACGCAGTATTTT.

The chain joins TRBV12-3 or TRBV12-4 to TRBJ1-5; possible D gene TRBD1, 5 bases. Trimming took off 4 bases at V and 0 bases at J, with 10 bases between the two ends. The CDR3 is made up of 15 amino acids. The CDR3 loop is CASSSGENSNQPQHF. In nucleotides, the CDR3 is TGTGCCAGCAGTTCGGGGGAGAATAGCAATCAGCCCCAGCATTTT.

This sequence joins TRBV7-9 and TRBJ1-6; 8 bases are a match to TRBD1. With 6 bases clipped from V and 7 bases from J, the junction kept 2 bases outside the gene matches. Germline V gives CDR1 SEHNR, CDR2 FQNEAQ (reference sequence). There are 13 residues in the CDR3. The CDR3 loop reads CASSRQGNSPLHF. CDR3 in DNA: TGTGCCAGCAGTAGACAGGGGAATTCACCCCTCCACTTT.

The CDR3 coding sequence is TGTGCCTGGAGTGCCGGGAGTGGCGGGGAGCTGTTTTTT. Its protein product is CAWSAGSGGELFF. The rearrangement uses TRBV30 and TRBJ2-2; D may be TRBD2 (6 bases). The CDR3 has 13 amino acids. V gave up 1 base and J gave up 7 bases, with 10 bases separating them. The germline CDR1 and CDR2 sequences are GTSNPN and SVGIG (reference sequence).

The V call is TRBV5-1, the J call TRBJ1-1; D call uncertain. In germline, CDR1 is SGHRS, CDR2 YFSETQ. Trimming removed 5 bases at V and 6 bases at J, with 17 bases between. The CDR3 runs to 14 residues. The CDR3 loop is CASSSDRMVAEAFF. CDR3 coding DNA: TGCGCCAGCAGTTCCGACCGCATGGTGGCTGAAGCTTTCTTT.

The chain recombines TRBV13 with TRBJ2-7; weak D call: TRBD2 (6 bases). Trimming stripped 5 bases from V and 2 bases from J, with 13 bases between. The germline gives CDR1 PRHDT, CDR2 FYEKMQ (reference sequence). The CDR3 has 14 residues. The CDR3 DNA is TGTGCCAGCAGCCGGGGGACGATGCCCTACGAGCAGTACTTC. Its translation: CASSRGTMPYEQYF.